A selection of T cell receptor beta chains follows, all from one sample in a study of identifying expanded T cells in peripheral blood. Sequencing was performed with immunoSEQ multiplex PCR; in TCRdb, only in-frame clones are kept and a portion is missing. The sample holds some 130,000 clones, 75% to 90% seen once. The material sequenced was blood. Source of these receptors: a person aged 18 to 70 in good health. CDR3s include the opening cysteine and the closing phenylalanine or tryptophan. A D gene is named only where the DNA matches it firmly. Clone size appears in some rows only: once, few, many, or a class for an expanded clone.

clone_size: NA
v_call: TRBV6-6
j_call: TRBJ1-5
d_call: NA
cdr3_nt: TGTGCCAGCACCGCACCCCCACCGACTGACAATCAGCCCCAGCATTTT
cdr3_aa: CASTAPPPTDNQPQHF

clone_size: once
v_call: TRBV30
j_call: TRBJ2-5
d_call: NA
cdr3_nt: TGTGCCTGGAGTAGCGGGACAGTGGAGACCCAGTACTTC
cdr3_aa: CAWSSGTVETQYF

clone_size: NA
v_call: TRBV28
j_call: TRBJ2-7
d_call: NA
cdr3_nt: TGTGCCAGCAGTTTATCTGAACCGTACGAGCAGTACTTC
cdr3_aa: CASSLSEPYEQYF

clone_size: NA
v_call: TRBV5-1
j_call: TRBJ2-3
d_call: TRBD2
cdr3_nt: TGCGCCAGCAGCTGGACTAGCGGGCAGAGCACAGATACGCAGTATTTT
cdr3_aa: CASSWTSGQSTDTQYF

clone_size: NA
v_call: TRBV6-6
j_call: TRBJ2-5
d_call: NA
cdr3_nt: TGTGCCAGCACCCAAATACAGGATCAAGAGACCCAGTACTTC
cdr3_aa: CASTQIQDQETQYF

clone_size: once
v_call: TRBV5-1
j_call: TRBJ2-2
d_call: NA
cdr3_nt: TGCGCCAGCAGCTTGGGGGTGGTGGCCAACACCGGGGAGCTGTTTTTT
cdr3_aa: CASSLGVVANTGELFF

clone_size: once
v_call: TRBV7-6
j_call: TRBJ2-7
d_call: NA
cdr3_nt: TGTGCCAGCAGCTTCAGCTCCTACGAGCAGTACTTC
cdr3_aa: CASSFSSYEQYF

clone_size: NA
v_call: TRBV7-9
j_call: TRBJ1-6
d_call: NA
cdr3_nt: TGTGCCAGCAGTTTTTATAATTCACCCCTCCACTTT
cdr3_aa: CASSFYNSPLHF

clone_size: NA
v_call: TRBV4-2
j_call: TRBJ1-2
d_call: NA
cdr3_nt: TGTGCCAGCAGCCAAGATGATACCGACCCAGGCATCCTCGCCTATGGCTACACCTTC
cdr3_aa: CASSQDDTDPGILAYGYTF

clone_size: NA
v_call: TRBV7-9
j_call: TRBJ2-1
d_call: NA
cdr3_nt: TGTGCCAGCACCGTCAGTGGACATGAGCAGTTCTTC
cdr3_aa: CASTVSGHEQFF

clone_size: many
v_call: TRBV4-1
j_call: TRBJ2-7
d_call: NA
cdr3_nt: TGCGCCAGCAGCCAAGTTAATTTGGTGTCCTACGGCGAGCAGTACTTC
cdr3_aa: CASSQVNLVSYGEQYF

clone_size: once
v_call: TRBV5-1
j_call: TRBJ1-1
d_call: NA
cdr3_nt: TGCGCCAGCAGCTTGGTTCCGGATTTGAACACTGAAGCTTTCTTT
cdr3_aa: CASSLVPDLNTEAFF

clone_size: few
v_call: TRBV5-1
j_call: TRBJ2-7
d_call: NA
cdr3_nt: TGCGCCAGCAGCCTGGCTACAGGGACGAGTCCAAAGTACTTC
cdr3_aa: CASSLATGTSPKYF

clone_size: once
v_call: TRBV5-4
j_call: TRBJ2-1
d_call: TRBD1
cdr3_nt: TGTGCCAGCAGCTTTGACAGGGGCAATGAGCAGTTCTTC
cdr3_aa: CASSFDRGNEQFF

clone_size: NA
v_call: TRBV29-1
j_call: TRBJ2-1
d_call: TRBD2
cdr3_nt: TGCAGCGTGGTGGAGACTAGCGGGACGAATGAGCAGTTCTTC
cdr3_aa: CSVVETSGTNEQFF

clone_size: NA
v_call: TRBV7-2
j_call: TRBJ2-7
d_call: NA
cdr3_nt: TGTGCCAGCAGCTTAGCGGAATACGAGCAGTACTTC
cdr3_aa: CASSLAEYEQYF

clone_size: NA
v_call: TRBV6-6
j_call: TRBJ2-2
d_call: TRBD2
cdr3_nt: TGTGCCAGCAGTTACTCGATAAGCGGGGGGACCGGGGAGCTGTTTTTT
cdr3_aa: CASSYSISGGTGELFF

clone_size: NA
v_call: TRBV5-1
j_call: TRBJ2-7
d_call: TRBD1
cdr3_nt: TGCGCCAGCAGCTACGGACAGGGGGCCTACGAGCAGTACTTC
cdr3_aa: CASSYGQGAYEQYF

clone_size: NA
v_call: TRBV11-2
j_call: TRBJ2-1
d_call: NA
cdr3_nt: TGTGCCAGCAGCCCCATCGTGGGGGTCGCCTTACAGGGTGAGCAGTTCTTC
cdr3_aa: CASSPIVGVALQGEQFF

clone_size: NA
v_call: TRBV5-4
j_call: TRBJ1-2
d_call: TRBD1
cdr3_nt: TGTGCCAGCAGCATTGGAACGACAGGGGGCAGTGGCTACACCTTC
cdr3_aa: CASSIGTTGGSGYTF

clone_size: NA
v_call: TRBV5-6
j_call: TRBJ2-7
d_call: NA
cdr3_nt: TGTGCCAGCAGCTTGCCCCCCGGCAACGAGCAGTACTTC
cdr3_aa: CASSLPPGNEQYF

clone_size: NA
v_call: TRBV27
j_call: TRBJ2-2
d_call: NA
cdr3_nt: TGTGCCAGCAGTTTAAGGGGGTGGGGCACCGGGGAGCTGTTTTTT
cdr3_aa: CASSLRGWGTGELFF

clone_size: NA
v_call: TRBV7-2
j_call: TRBJ2-1
d_call: TRBD1
cdr3_nt: TGTGCCAGCAGCGCATCCGGGACAGGGGGCTACAATGAGCAGTTCTTC
cdr3_aa: CASSASGTGGYNEQFF

clone_size: NA
v_call: TRBV5-4
j_call: TRBJ2-3
d_call: NA
cdr3_nt: TGTGCCAGCAGACCCGGAGGGGTGGGGGGCACAGATACGCAGTATTTT
cdr3_aa: CASRPGGVGGTDTQYF

clone_size: NA
v_call: TRBV10-3
j_call: TRBJ2-5
d_call: TRBD2
cdr3_nt: TGTGCCATCGGCTCGCGGGAGGGATTAGAGACCCAGTACTTC
cdr3_aa: CAIGSREGLETQYF

clone_size: few
v_call: TRBV19
j_call: TRBJ1-1
d_call: TRBD1
cdr3_nt: TGTGCCAGTAGCCTAGGACAGGGGAGCACTGAAGCTTTCTTT
cdr3_aa: CASSLGQGSTEAFF

clone_size: NA
v_call: TRBV6-6
j_call: TRBJ2-5
d_call: NA
cdr3_nt: TGTGCCAGCAGTTCACTAGGCCGCAACCAAGAGACCCAGTACTTC
cdr3_aa: CASSSLGRNQETQYF

clone_size: NA
v_call: TRBV7-2
j_call: TRBJ1-1
d_call: NA
cdr3_nt: TGTGCCAGCAGCTTAGTCTCGGCCATGAACACTGAAGCTTTCTTT
cdr3_aa: CASSLVSAMNTEAFF

clone_size: NA
v_call: TRBV30
j_call: TRBJ1-2
d_call: TRBD1
cdr3_nt: TGTGCCTGGAGTAGGGACAGCTATGGCTACACCTTC
cdr3_aa: CAWSRDSYGYTF

clone_size: NA
v_call: TRBV11-3
j_call: TRBJ2-5
d_call: NA
cdr3_nt: TGTGCCAGCAGCTTTTCGGCCGCATTTGACGAGACCCAGTACTTC
cdr3_aa: CASSFSAAFDETQYF

clone_size: few
v_call: TRBV7-3
j_call: TRBJ2-2
d_call: NA
cdr3_nt: TGTGCCAGCAGCTCGCCCCTTTCCGACACCGGGGAGCTGTTTTTT
cdr3_aa: CASSSPLSDTGELFF

clone_size: NA
v_call: TRBV30
j_call: TRBJ1-2
d_call: NA
cdr3_nt: TGTGCCTGGAGTGTACAGGGCTTTGGCTACACCTTC
cdr3_aa: CAWSVQGFGYTF

clone_size: NA
v_call: TRBV6-4
j_call: TRBJ2-1
d_call: NA
cdr3_nt: TGTGCCAGCAAACCCAGGGCGACCTACAATGAGCAGTTCTTC
cdr3_aa: CASKPRATYNEQFF

clone_size: NA
v_call: TRBV29-1
j_call: TRBJ1-1
d_call: NA
cdr3_nt: TGCAGCGTTGAAGCGGGCTTGGTGGGCTTGGGCACTGAAGCTTTCTTT
cdr3_aa: CSVEAGLVGLGTEAFF

clone_size: NA
v_call: TRBV7-9
j_call: TRBJ1-1
d_call: NA
cdr3_nt: TGTGCCAGCAGCTTTTCATCGAGTGAAGCTTTCTTT
cdr3_aa: CASSFSSSEAFF

clone_size: NA
v_call: TRBV14
j_call: TRBJ2-7
d_call: NA
cdr3_nt: TGTGCCAGCAGCCGCCAGTTGGGGCGCTACGAGCAGTACTTC
cdr3_aa: CASSRQLGRYEQYF

clone_size: NA
v_call: TRBV10-3
j_call: TRBJ1-2
d_call: NA
cdr3_nt: TGTGCCAGTCAGGGGAACTATGGCTACACCTTC
cdr3_aa: CASQGNYGYTF

clone_size: NA
v_call: TRBV15
j_call: TRBJ1-5
d_call: NA
cdr3_nt: TGTGCCACCAGCAACGGCAGGGAAGCGTATAGCAATCAGCCCCAGCATTTT
cdr3_aa: CATSNGREAYSNQPQHF

clone_size: NA
v_call: TRBV2
j_call: TRBJ2-1
d_call: TRBD1
cdr3_nt: TGTGCCGGAAGACAGGGGGAGTACAATGAGCAGTTCTTC
cdr3_aa: CAGRQGEYNEQFF

clone_size: NA
v_call: TRBV12-1
j_call: TRBJ1-2
d_call: NA
cdr3_nt: TGTGCCAGCAGCTTCACGGGCCAGCGCTGTGGCTACACCTTC
cdr3_aa: CASSFTGQRCGYTF

clone_size: few
v_call: TRBV5-1
j_call: TRBJ2-6
d_call: NA
cdr3_nt: TGCGCCAGCAGCCTTGACAGCTCTGGGGCCAACGTCCTGACTTTC
cdr3_aa: CASSLDSSGANVLTF

clone_size: NA
v_call: TRBV18
j_call: TRBJ2-1
d_call: TRBD1
cdr3_nt: TGTGCCAGCTCACTCGGGACAGGGGAAAGGGGTGAGCAGTTCTTC
cdr3_aa: CASSLGTGERGEQFF

clone_size: NA
v_call: TRBV6-1
j_call: TRBJ1-2
d_call: NA
cdr3_nt: TGTGCCAGCAGTGATCCCGGGGGGCCCCCTAACTATGGCTACACCTTC
cdr3_aa: CASSDPGGPPNYGYTF

clone_size: NA
v_call: TRBV27
j_call: TRBJ2-7
d_call: TRBD2
cdr3_nt: TGTGCCAGCGGTACAGCGGGGGCCCACGAGCAGTACTTC
cdr3_aa: CASGTAGAHEQYF